These 7 T cell receptor beta chains originate from one sample sequenced in a study of cytomegalovirus exposure and HLA in healthy donors. Primers: 60 Vbeta forward and 13 Jbeta reverse. Produced via immunoSEQ multiplex PCR; TCRdb's table is partial and in-frame only. The repertoire has 150,000 to 200,000 clones, approximately 79% of them found once; the top ten carry roughly 2%. The sequenced material came from PBMCs. Receptors originate from a human donor in good health.

V gene TRBV4-1 combines with J gene TRBJ2-2; 8 nucleotides align to TRBD1. CDR1 is MGHRA and CDR2 is YSYEKL in the germline V gene. Trimming removed 3 bases from V and 6 bases from J; junction bases left unmatched: 6. The CDR3 has 15 amino acids. Written as DNA, the CDR3 is TGCGCCAGCAGCCAGCCCGGACAGGGTCCCGGGGAGCTGTTTTTT. This codes for CASSQPGQGPGELFF.

The V and J genes are TRBV9 and TRBJ2-3, with D perhaps TRBD1 (5 bases). The CDR3 runs 12 residues. Deletions cut 3 bases from V and 3 bases from J, with 5 bases between. Germline CDR1 reads SGDLS; CDR2 reads YYNGEE. The CDR3 DNA reads TGTGCCAGCAGCGAGGGGACAGATACGCAGTATTTT. This codes for CASSEGTDTQYF.

This clone turned up a few times. The genes are TRBV7-9 and TRBJ1-2; 10 nucleotides agree with TRBD1. This CDR3 is 15 amino acids long. Germline loops: CDR1 SEHNR, CDR2 FQNEAQ (reference sequence). V was pared by 5 bases and J by 7 bases, with 10 bases of the junction left unmatched. The CDR3 coding sequence is TGTGCCAGCAGCACAGCGGTGACAGGGGGCATTGGCTACACCTTC. Translation gives CASSTAVTGGIGYTF.

V usage is TRBV11-2 and J usage is TRBJ1-3; D may be TRBD1 (6 bases). The ends were cut back, 5 bases at V and 0 bases at J, with 11 bases in the middle. CDR3 length: 15 amino acids. The germline V gene has CDR1 SGHAT and CDR2 FQNNGV. The CDR3 DNA is TGTGCCAGCAGCCCGGGACAAGCCTCTGGAAACACCATATATTTT. It specifies CASSPGQASGNTIYF.

This clone occurred a few times. The V and J genes are TRBV6-1 and TRBJ2-2, with D unresolved. The germline V gene has CDR1 MNHNS and CDR2 SASEGT. The CDR3 runs to 11 residues. The CDR3 sequence is CGVKSVPLLFF. CDR3 sequence (DNA): TGTGGCGTGAAGTCCGTTCCTTTACTGTTTTTT.

This clone was picked up a small number of times. The gene calls are TRBV6-1 and TRBJ2-7, with D hard to call. Trimming removed 4 bases at V and 1 base at J, with 14 bases between. This CDR3 spans 15 amino acids. Germline V lookup: CDR1 MNHNS, CDR2 SASEGT. The CDR3 loop is CASSGAYSSSYEQYF. CDR3 DNA sequence: TGTGCCAGCAGTGGAGCATACAGCTCATCCTACGAGCAGTACTTC.

The chain recombines TRBV7-2 with TRBJ2-7; 9 bases map to TRBD2. The CDR3 loop spans 15 amino acids. Germline V gene sequence: CDR1 SGHTA, CDR2 FQGNSA. Trimming cost V 3 bases and J 6 bases; bases outside gene matches: 9. The CDR3 DNA is TGTGCCAGCAGCTTTAGCGGGGGCGCGACCGGCGAGCAGTACTTC. The encoded protein is CASSFSGGATGEQYF.